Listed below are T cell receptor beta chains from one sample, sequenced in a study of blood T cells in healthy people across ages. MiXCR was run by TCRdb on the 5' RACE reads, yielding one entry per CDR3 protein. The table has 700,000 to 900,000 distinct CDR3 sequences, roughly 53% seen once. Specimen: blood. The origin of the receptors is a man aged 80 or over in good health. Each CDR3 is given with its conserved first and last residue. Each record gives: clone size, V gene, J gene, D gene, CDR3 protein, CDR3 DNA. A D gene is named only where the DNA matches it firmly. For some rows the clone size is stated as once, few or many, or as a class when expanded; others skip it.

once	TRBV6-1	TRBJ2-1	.	CASIKAAAPTDEQFF	TGTGCCAGCATCAAGGCCGCGGCACCTACGGATGAGCAGTTCTTC
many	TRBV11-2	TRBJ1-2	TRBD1	CASSPVRNRDRGRYGYTF	TGTGCCAGCAGCCCCGTTAGGAACCGGGACAGGGGACGTTATGGCTACACCTTC
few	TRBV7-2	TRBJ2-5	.	CASSSTPGTGQYF	TGTGCCAGCAGCTCGACCCCAGGGACCGGGCAGTACTTC
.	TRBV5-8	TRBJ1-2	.	CASSHVGGNYGYTF	TGTGCCAGCAGCCATGTTGGGGGAAACTATGGCTACACCTTC
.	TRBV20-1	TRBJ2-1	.	CSARASTYNEQFF	TGCAGTGCTAGGGCATCCACCTACAATGAGCAGTTCTTC
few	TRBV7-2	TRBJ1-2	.	CASSSWVGGYGYTF	TGTGCCAGCAGCTCATGGGTAGGCGGTTATGGCTACACCTTC
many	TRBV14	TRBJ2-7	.	CASSTVRRPYEQYF	TGTGCCAGCAGCACGGTGAGGAGGCCCTACGAGCAGTACTTC
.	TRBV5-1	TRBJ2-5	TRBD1	CASHRGTYQETQYF	TGCGCCAGCCACAGGGGAACGTACCAAGAGACCCAGTACTTC
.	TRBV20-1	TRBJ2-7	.	CSALDRVSYEQYF	TGCAGTGCCTTGGACCGGGTTTCCTACGAGCAGTACTTC
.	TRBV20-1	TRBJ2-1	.	CSARANQHNEQFF	TGCAGTGCTAGAGCGAACCAGCACAATGAGCAGTTCTTC
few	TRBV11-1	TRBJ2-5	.	CASSLVGYPETQYF	TGTGCCAGCAGCTTAGTCGGCTACCCAGAGACCCAGTACTTC
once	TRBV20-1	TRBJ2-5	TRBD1	CSAEGDSWQTQYF	TGCAGTGCGGAAGGGGACAGTTGGCAGACCCAGTACTTC
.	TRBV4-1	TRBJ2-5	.	CASSRILTGGWGQYF	TGCGCCAGCAGCCGCATACTGACTGGCGGATGGGGGCAGTACTTC
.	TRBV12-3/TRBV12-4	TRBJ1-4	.	CASSLALHNEKLFF	TGTGCCAGCAGTTTAGCTCTCCATAATGAAAAACTGTTTTTT
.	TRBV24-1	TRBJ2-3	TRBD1	CATSEATGIGTDTQYF	TGTGCCACCAGTGAGGCGACAGGGATAGGAACAGATACGCAGTATTTT
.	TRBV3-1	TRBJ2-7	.	CASSQQLAIYEQYF	TGTGCCAGCAGCCAACAACTAGCAATATACGAGCAGTACTTC
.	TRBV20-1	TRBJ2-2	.	CSAREPDRNPGELFF	TGCAGTGCTAGAGAACCGGACCGGAACCCCGGGGAGCTGTTTTTT
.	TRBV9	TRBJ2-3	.	CASSEGTLHRYAYF	TGTGCCAGCAGCGAGGGGACTTTGCACAGATACGCGTATTTT
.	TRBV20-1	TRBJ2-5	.	CSARLQFNEQYF	TGCAGTGCTAGACTGCAGTTCAATGAGCAGTACTTC
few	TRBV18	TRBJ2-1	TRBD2	CASSALADNEQFF	TGTGCCAGCTCAGCACTAGCGGACAATGAGCAGTTCTTC
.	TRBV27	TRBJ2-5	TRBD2	CASSLFLLAGQETQYF	TGTGCCAGCAGTTTATTTCTGCTAGCGGGACAAGAGACCCAGTACTTC
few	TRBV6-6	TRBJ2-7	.	CASMGSFFYEQYF	TGTGCCAGCATGGGCAGCTTCTTCTACGAGCAGTACTTC
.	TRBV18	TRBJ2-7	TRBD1	CASSPLTGPYEQYF	TGTGCCAGCTCACCCCTGACAGGGCCCTACGAGCAGTACTTC
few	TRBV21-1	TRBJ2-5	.	CASSKAMGAGGETQYF	TGTGCCAGCAGCAAAGCGATGGGAGCGGGGGGGGAGACCCAGTACTTC
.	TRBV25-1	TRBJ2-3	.	CASSDGGEHRYAYF	TGTGCCAGCAGTGACGGAGGGGAACACAGATACGCGTATTTT
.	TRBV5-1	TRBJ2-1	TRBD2	CASSLVLAGGMKDEQFF	TGCGCCAGCAGCTTGGTGCTAGCGGGAGGGATGAAGGATGAGCAGTTCTTC
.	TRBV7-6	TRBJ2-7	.	CASSLVSNYEQYF	TGTGCCAGCAGCTTAGTTTCAAACTACGAGCAGTACTTC
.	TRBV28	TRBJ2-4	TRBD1	CASSFTQGVKNIQYF	TGTGCCAGCAGTTTCACACAGGGGGTCAAAAACATTCAGTACTTC
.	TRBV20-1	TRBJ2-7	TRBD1	CSARDWTGSTYEQYF	TGCAGTGCTAGAGATTGGACAGGGTCTACCTACGAGCAGTACTTC
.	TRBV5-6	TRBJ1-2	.	CASSLTLLSYGYTF	TGTGCCAGCAGCTTGACTCTTTTGTCGTATGGCTACACCTTC
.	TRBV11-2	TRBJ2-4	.	CASSLDRGRDNRAKNIQYF	TGTGCCAGCAGCTTAGATAGGGGTCGAGACAACCGTGCCAAAAACATTCAGTACTTC
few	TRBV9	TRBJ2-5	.	CASSVGGTGAQETQYF	TGTGCCAGCAGCGTTGGAGGGACGGGGGCACAAGAGACCCAGTACTTC